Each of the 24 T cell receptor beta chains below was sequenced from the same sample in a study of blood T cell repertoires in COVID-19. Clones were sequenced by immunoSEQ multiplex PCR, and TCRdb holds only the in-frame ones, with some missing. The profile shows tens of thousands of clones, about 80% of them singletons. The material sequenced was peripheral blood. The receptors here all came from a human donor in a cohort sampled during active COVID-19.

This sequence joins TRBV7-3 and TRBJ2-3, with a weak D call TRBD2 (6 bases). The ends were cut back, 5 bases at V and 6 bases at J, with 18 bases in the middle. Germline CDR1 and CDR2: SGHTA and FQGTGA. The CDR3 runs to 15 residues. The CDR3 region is CASSLISGREDTQYF. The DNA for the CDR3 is TGTGCCAGCAGCCTGATTAGCGGCCGGGAGGATACGCAGTATTTT.

CDR3 loop: CASSHDLTGARNTIYF. The CDR3 DNA sequence: TGCGCCAGCAGCCATGATTTGACAGGGGCCCGGAACACCATATATTTT. The chain uses TRBV4-1 and TRBJ1-3; 8 bases match TRBD1. In germline, CDR1 is MGHRA, CDR2 YSYEKL. The CDR3 is 16 amino acids. J was trimmed by 7 bases and V by 3 bases; bases with no gene match: 11.

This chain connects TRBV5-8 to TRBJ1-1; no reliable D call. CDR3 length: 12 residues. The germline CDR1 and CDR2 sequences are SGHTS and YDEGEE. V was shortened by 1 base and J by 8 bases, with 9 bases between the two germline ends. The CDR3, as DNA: TGTGCCAGCAGCTTGTCCGGAGTGGAAGCTTTCTTT. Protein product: CASSLSGVEAFF.

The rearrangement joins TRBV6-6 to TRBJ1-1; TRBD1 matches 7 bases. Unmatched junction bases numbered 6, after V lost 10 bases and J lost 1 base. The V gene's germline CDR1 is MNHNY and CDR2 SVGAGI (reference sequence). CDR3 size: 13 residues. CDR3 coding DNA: TGTGCCACCTCGACAGGGAGGAACACTGAAGCTTTCTTT. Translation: CATSTGRNTEAFF.

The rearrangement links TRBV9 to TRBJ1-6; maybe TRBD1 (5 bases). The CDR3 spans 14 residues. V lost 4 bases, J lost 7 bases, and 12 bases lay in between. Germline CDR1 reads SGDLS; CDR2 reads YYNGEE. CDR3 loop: CASSPWGPNSPLHF. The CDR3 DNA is TGTGCCAGCAGCCCGTGGGGCCCCAATTCACCCCTCCACTTT.

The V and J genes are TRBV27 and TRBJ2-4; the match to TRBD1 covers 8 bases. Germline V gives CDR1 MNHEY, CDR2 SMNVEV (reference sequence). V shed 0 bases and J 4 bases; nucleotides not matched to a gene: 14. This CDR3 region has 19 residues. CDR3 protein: CASSLSPGQGETKKNIQYF. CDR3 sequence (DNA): TGTGCCAGCAGTTTATCCCCCGGACAGGGCGAAACAAAAAAAAACATTCAGTACTTC.

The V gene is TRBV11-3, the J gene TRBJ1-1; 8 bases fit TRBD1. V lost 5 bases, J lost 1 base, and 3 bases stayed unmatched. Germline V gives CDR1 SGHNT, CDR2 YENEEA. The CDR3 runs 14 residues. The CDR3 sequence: CASSPGQGNTEAFF. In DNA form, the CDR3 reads TGTGCCAGCAGCCCCGGACAGGGGAACACTGAAGCTTTCTTT.

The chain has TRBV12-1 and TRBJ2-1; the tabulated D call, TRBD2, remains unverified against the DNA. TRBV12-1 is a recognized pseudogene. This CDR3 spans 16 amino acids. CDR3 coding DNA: TGTGCCAGCAGCCTTCGGACTAGCGAATCCTACAATGAGCAGTTCTTC. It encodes CASSLRTSESYNEQFF.

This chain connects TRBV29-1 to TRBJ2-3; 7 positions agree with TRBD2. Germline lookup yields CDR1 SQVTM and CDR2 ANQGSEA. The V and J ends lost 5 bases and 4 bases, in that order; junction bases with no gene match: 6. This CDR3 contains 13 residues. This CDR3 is CSVWGREADTQYF. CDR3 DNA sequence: TGCAGCGTTTGGGGGAGGGAGGCAGATACGCAGTATTTT.

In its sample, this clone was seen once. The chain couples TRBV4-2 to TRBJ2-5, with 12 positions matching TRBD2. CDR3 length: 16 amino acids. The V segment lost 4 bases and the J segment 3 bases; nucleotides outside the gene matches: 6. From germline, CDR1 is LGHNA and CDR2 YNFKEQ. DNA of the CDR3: TGTGCCAGCAGCCTATCTAGCGGGGGGGCAGAAGAGACCCAGTACTTC. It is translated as CASSLSSGGAEETQYF.

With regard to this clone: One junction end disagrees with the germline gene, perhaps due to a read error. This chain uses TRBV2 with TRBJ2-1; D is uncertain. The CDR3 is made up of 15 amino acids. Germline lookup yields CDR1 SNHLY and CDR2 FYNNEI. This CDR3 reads CASSEGLGLPGEQFF. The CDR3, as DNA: TGTGCCAGCAGCGAAGGGTTGGGCTTGCCAGGCGAGCAGTTCTTC.

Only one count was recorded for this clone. CDR3: CASSRTGGAKNIQYF. In nucleotides, the CDR3 is TGTGCCAGCAGTCGGACAGGTGGAGCCAAAAACATTCAGTACTTC. V usage is TRBV5-4 and J usage is TRBJ2-4, with 7 bases matching TRBD1. CDR1 SGHNT and CDR2 YYREEE come from the germline V gene (reference sequence). V was pared by 5 bases and J by 0 bases, with 5 bases of the junction left unmatched. This CDR3 region has 15 residues.

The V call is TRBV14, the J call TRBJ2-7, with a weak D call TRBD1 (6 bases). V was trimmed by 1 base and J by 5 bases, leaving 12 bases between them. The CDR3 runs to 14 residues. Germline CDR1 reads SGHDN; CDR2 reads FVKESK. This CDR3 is CASSQGGTRHEQYF. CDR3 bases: TGTGCCAGCAGCCAAGGAGGGACAAGGCACGAGCAGTACTTC.

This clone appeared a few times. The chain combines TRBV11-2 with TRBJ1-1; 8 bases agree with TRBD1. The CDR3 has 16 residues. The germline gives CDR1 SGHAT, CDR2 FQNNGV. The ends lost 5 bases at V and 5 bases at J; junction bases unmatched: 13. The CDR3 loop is CASSPLRDRLNTEAFF. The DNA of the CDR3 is TGTGCCAGCAGCCCCCTCCGGGACAGGTTAAATACTGAAGCTTTCTTT.

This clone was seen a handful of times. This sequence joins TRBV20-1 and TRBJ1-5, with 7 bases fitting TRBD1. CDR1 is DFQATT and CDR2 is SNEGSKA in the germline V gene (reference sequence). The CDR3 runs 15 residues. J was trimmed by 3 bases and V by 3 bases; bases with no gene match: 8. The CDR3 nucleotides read TGCAGTGCTAGTCCACCGGGACAGAACAATCAGCCCCAGCATTTT. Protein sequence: CSASPPGQNNQPQHF.

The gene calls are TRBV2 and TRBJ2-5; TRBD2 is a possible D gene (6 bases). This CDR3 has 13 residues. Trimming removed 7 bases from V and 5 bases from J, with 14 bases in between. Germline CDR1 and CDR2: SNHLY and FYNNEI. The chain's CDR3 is CASIRGMGETQYF. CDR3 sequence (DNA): TGTGCCAGCATCCGGGGGATGGGGGAGACCCAGTACTTC.

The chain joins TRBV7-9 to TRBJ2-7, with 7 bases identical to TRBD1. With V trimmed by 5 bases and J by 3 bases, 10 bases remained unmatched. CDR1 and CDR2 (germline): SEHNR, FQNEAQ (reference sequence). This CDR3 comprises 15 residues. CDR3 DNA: TGTGCCAGCAGCCGATCGAGACAGGGAGTCTACGAGCAGTACTTC. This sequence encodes CASSRSRQGVYEQYF.

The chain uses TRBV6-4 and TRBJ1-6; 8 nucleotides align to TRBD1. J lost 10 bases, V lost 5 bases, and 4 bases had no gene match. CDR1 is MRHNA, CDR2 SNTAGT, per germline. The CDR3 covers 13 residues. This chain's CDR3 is CASSTTGDSPLHF. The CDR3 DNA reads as TGTGCCAGCAGTACGACAGGGGACTCACCCCTCCACTTT.

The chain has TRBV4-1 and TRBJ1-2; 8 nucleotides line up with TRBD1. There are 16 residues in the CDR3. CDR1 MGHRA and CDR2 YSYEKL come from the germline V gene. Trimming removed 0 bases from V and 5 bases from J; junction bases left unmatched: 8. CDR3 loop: CASSQEGQGFIYGYTF. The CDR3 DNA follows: TGCGCCAGCAGCCAAGAAGGACAGGGTTTTATTTATGGCTACACCTTC.

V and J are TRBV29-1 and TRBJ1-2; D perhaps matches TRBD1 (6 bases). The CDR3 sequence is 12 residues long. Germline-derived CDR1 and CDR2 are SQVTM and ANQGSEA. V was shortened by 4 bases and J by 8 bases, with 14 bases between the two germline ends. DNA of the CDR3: TGCAGCGTTGCCCCGTCAGGGGTCGGCTACACCTTC. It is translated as CSVAPSGVGYTF.

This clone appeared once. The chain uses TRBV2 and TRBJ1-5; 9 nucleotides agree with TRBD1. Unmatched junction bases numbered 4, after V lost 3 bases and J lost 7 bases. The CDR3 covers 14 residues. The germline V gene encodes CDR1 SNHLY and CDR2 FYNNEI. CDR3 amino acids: CASSDFDRGQPQHF. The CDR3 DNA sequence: TGTGCCAGCAGTGATTTCGACAGGGGGCAGCCCCAGCATTTT. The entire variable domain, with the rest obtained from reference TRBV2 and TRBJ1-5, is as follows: EPEVTQTPSHQVTQMGQEVILRCVPISNHLYFYWYRQILGQKVEFLVSFYNNEISEKSEIFDDQFSVERPDGSNFTLKIRSTKLEDSAMYFCASSDFDRGQPQHFGDGTRLSIL.

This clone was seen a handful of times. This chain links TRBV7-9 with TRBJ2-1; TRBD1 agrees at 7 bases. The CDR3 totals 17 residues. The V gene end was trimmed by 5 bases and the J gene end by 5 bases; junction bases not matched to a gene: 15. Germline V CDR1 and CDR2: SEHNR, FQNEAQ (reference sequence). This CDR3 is CASSLSGTANLNNEQFF. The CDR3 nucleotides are TGTGCCAGCAGCCTTTCTGGGACAGCAAATTTAAACAATGAGCAGTTCTTC.

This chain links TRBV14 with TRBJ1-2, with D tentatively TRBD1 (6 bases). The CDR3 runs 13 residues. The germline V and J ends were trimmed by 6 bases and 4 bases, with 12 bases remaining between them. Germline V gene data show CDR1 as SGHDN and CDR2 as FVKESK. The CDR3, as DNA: TGTGCCAGCAGACGGGACAAGACCTATGGCTACACCTTC. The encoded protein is CASRRDKTYGYTF.

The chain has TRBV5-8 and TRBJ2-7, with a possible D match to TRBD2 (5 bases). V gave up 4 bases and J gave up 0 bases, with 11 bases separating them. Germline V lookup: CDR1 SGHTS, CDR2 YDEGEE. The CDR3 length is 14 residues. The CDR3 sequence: CASSLRTFSYEQYF. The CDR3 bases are TGTGCCAGCAGCCTAAGGACTTTCTCCTACGAGCAGTACTTC.